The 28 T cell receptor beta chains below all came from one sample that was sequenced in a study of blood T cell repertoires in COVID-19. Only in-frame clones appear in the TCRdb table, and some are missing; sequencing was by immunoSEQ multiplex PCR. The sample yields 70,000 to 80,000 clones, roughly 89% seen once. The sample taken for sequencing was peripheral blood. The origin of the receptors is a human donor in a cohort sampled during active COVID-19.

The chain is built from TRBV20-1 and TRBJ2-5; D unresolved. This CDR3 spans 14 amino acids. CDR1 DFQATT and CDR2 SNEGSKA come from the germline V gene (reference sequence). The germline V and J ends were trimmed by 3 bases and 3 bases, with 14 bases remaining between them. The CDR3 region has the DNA TGCAGTGCTAGTCGTCCGGGTTTCGAAGAGACCCAGTACTTC. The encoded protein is CSASRPGFEETQYF.

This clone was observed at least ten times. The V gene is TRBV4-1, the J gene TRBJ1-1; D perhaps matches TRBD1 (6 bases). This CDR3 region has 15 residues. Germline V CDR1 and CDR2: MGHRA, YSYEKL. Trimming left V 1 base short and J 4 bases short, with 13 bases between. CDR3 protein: CASSQGEQGGTEAFF. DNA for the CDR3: TGCGCCAGCAGCCAAGGAGAACAGGGTGGCACTGAAGCTTTCTTT.

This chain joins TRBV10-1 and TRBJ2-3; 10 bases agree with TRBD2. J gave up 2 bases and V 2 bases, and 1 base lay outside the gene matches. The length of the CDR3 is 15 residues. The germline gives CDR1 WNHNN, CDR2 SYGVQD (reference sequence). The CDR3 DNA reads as TGCGCCAGCAGTGAGGGACTAGCGGTCACAGATACGCAGTATTTT. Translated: CASSEGLAVTDTQYF.

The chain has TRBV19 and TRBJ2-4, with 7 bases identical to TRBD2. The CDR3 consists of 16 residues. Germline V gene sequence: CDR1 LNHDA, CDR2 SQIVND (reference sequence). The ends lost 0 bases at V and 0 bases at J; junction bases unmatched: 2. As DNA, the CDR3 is TGTGCCAGTAGTATAGAGGGAGGGAGAGCCAAAAACATTCAGTACTTC. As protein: CASSIEGGRAKNIQYF.

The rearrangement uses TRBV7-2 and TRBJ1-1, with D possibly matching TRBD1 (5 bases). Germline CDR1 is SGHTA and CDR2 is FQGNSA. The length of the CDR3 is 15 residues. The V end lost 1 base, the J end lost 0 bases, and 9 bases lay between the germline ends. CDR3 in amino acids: CASSLGRTLNTEAFF. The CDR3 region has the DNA TGTGCCAGCAGCTTAGGACGGACACTGAACACTGAAGCTTTCTTT.

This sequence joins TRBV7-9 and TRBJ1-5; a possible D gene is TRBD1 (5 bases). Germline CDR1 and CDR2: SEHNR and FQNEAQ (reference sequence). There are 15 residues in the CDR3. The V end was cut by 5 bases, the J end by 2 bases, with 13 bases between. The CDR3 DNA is TGTGCCAGCAGCCATTGGGGGGAGGGCAATCAGCCCCAGCATTTT. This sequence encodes CASSHWGEGNQPQHF. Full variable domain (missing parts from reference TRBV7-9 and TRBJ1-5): DTGVSQNPRHKITKRGQNVTFRCDPISEHNRLYWYRQTLGQGPEFLTYFQNEAQLEKSRLLSDRFSAERPKGSFSTLEIQRTEQGDSAMYLCASSHWGEGNQPQHFGDGTRLSIL.

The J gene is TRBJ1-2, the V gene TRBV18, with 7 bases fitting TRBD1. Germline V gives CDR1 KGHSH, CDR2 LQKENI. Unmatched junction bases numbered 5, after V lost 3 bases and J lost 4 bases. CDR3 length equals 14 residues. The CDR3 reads CASSPDAGGYGYTF. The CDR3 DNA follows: TGTGCCAGCTCACCCGACGCAGGGGGCTATGGCTACACCTTC.

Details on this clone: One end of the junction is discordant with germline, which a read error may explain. CDR3 sequence reads: CASSLMTRAPVF. The CDR3 DNA reads TGTGCCAGCAGCCTAATGACCAGGGCCCCGGTTTTT. The V call is TRBV7-2, the J call TRBJ2-3, with a weak D call TRBD1 (5 bases). This CDR3 region has 12 residues. The germline CDR1 and CDR2 sequences are SGHTA and FQGNSA.

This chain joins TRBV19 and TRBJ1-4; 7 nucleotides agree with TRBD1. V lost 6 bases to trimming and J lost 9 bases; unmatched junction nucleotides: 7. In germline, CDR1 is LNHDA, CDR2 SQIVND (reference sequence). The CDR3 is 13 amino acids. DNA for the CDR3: TGTGCCAGTAGCCTTTGGGACAGTCAAAAACTGTTTTTT. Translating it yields CASSLWDSQKLFF.

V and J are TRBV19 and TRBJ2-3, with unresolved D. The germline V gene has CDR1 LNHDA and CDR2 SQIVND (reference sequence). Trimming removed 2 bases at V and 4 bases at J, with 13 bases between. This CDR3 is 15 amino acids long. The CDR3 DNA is TGTGCCAGTAGTATATCTAGTGGTGTGTCAGATACGCAGTATTTT. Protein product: CASSISSGVSDTQYF. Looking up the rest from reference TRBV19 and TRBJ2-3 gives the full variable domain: DGGITQSPKYLFRKEGQNVTLSCEQNLNHDAMYWYRQDPGQGLRLIYYSQIVNDFQKGDIAEGYSVSREKKESFPLTVTSAQKNPTAFYLCASSISSGVSDTQYFGPGTRLTVL.

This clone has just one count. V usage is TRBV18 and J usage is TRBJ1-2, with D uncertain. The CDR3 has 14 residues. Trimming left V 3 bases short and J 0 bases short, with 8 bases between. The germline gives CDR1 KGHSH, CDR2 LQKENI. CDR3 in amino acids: CASSPPNSNYGYTF. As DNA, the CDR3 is TGTGCCAGCTCACCTCCAAACTCTAACTATGGCTACACCTTC.

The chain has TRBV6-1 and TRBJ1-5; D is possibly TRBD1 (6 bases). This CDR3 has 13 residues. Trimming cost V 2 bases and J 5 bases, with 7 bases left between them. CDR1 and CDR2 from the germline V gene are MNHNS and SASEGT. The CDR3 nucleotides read TGTGCCAGCAGTGAACAGGGGCATCAGCCCCAGCATTTT. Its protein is CASSEQGHQPQHF.

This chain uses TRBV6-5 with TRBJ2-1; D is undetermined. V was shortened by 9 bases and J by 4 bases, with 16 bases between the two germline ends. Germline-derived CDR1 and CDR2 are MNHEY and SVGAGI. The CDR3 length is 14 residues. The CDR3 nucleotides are TGTGCCAGTTTTCAGAGACGGCGGTACAATGAGCAGTTCTTC. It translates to CASFQRRRYNEQFF.

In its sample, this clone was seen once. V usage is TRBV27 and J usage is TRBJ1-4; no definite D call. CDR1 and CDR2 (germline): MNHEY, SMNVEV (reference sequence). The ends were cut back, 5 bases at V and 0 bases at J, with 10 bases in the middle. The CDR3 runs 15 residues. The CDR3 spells CASSHTAATNEKLFF. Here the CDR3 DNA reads TGTGCCAGCAGTCACACAGCTGCAACTAATGAAAAACTGTTTTTT.

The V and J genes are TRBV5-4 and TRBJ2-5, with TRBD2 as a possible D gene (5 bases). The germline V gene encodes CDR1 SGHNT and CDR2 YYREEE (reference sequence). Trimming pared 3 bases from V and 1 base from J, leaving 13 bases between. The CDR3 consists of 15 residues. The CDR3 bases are TGTGCCAGCAGCTCTCGAGCAAGCGGCCAAGAGACCCAGTACTTC. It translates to CASSSRASGQETQYF.

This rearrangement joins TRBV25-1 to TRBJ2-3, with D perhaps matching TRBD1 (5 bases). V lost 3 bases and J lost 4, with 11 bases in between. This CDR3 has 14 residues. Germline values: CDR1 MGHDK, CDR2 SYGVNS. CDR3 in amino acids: CASSDPKGADTQYF. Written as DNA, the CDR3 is TGTGCCAGCAGTGATCCCAAAGGGGCAGATACGCAGTATTTT.

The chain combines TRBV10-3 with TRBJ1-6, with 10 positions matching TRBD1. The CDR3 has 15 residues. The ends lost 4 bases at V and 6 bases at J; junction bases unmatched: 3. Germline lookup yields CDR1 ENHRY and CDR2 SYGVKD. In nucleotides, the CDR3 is TGTGCCATCAGTGCGGGACAGGGGTTTAATTCACCCCTCCACTTT. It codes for CAISAGQGFNSPLHF.

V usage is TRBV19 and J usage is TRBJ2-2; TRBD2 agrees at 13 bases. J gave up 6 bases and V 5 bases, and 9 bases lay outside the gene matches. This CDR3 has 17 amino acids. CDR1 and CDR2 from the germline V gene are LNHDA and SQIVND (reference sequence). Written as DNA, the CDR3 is TGTGCCAGTAGTGGGACCGCACTAGCGGGGGGGGCCGGGGAGCTGTTTTTT. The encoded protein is CASSGTALAGGAGELFF.

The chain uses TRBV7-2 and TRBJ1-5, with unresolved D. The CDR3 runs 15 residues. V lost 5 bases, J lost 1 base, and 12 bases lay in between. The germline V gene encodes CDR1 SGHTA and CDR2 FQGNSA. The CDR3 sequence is CASSPGDGSNQPQHF. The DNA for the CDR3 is TGTGCCAGCAGCCCCGGAGATGGGAGCAATCAGCCCCAGCATTTT.

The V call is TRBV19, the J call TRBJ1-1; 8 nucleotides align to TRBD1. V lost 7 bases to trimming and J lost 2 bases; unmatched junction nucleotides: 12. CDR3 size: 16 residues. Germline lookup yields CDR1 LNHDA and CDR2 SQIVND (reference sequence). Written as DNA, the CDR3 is TGTGCCAGTAAAACGGGCAGGGGGCTTTTAAACACTGAAGCTTTCTTT. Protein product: CASKTGRGLLNTEAFF. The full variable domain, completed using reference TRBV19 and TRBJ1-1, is DGGITQSPKYLFRKEGQNVTLSCEQNLNHDAMYWYRQDPGQGLRLIYYSQIVNDFQKGDIAEGYSVSREKKESFPLTVTSAQKNPTAFYLCASKTGRGLLNTEAFFGQGTRLTVV.

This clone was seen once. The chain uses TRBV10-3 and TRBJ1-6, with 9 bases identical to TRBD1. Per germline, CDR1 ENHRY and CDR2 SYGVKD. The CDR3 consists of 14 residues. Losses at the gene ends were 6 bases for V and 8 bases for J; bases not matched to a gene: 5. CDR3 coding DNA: TGTGCCATCAGACTACAGGGGGCTGATTCACCCCTCCACTTT. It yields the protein CAIRLQGADSPLHF.

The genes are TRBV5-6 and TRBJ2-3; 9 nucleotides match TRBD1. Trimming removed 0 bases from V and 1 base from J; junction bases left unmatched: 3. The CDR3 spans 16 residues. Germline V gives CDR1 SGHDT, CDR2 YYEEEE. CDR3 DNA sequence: TGTGCCAGCAGCTTGGTCGGGGACAGGGGCACAGATACGCAGTATTTT. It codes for CASSLVGDRGTDTQYF.

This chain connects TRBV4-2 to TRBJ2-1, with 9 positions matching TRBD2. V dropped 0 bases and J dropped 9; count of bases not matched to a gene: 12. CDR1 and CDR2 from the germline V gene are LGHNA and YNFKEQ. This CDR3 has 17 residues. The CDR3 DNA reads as TGTGCCAGCAGCCAAGAAGGAGCTAGCGGGGTCTCGGGTGAGCAGTTCTTC. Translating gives CASSQEGASGVSGEQFF.

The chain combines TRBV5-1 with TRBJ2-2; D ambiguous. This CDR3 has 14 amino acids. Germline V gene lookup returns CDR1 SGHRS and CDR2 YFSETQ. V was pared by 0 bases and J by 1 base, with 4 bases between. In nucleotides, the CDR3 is TGCGCCAGCAGCTTGGGACAGAACACCGGGGAGCTGTTTTTT. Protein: CASSLGQNTGELFF.

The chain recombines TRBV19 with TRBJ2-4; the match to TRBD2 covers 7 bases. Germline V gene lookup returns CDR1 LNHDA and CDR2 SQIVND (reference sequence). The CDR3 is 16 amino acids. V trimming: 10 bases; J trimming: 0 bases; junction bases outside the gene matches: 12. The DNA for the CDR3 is TGTGCCACCCCAACCGAGGGAGGGCTAGCCAAAAACATTCAGTACTTC. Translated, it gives CATPTEGGLAKNIQYF.

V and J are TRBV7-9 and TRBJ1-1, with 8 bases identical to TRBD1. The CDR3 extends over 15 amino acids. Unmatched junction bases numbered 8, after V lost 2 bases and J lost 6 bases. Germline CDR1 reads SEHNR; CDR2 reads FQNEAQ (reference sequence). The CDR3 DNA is TGTGCCAGCAGCTTAAGGTCAGGGGGCTTGGCTGAAGCTTTCTTT. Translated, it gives CASSLRSGGLAEAFF. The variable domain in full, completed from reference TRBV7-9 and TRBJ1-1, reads DTGVSQNPRHKITKRGQNVTFRCDPISEHNRLYWYRQTLGQGPEFLTYFQNEAQLEKSRLLSDRFSAERPKGSFSTLEIQRTEQGDSAMYLCASSLRSGGLAEAFFGQGTRLTVV.

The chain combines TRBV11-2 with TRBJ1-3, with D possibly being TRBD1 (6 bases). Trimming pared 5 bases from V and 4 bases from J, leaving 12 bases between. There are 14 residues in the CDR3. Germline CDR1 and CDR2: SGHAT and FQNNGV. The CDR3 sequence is CASSLRGAGNTIYF. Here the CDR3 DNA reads TGTGCCAGCAGCCTCAGGGGTGCGGGAAACACCATATATTTT.

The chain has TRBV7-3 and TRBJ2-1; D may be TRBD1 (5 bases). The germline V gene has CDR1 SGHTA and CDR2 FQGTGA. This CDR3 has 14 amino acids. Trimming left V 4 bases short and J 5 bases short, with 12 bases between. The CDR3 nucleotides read TGTGCCAGCAGCTACCAGGGTTGGGACAATGAGCAGTTCTTC. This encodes CASSYQGWDNEQFF.